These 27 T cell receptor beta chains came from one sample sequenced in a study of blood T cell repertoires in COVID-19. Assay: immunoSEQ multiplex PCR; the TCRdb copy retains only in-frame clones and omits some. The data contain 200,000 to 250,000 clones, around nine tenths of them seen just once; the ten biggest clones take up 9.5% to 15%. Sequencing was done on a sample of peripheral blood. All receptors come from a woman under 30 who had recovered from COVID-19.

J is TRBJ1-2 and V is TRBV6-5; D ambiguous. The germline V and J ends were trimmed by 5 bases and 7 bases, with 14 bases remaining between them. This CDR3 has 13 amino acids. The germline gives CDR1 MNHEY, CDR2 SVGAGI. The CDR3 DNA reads TGTGCCAGCAGTCCTCTACGCGGCGCTGGCTACACCTTC. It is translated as CASSPLRGAGYTF.

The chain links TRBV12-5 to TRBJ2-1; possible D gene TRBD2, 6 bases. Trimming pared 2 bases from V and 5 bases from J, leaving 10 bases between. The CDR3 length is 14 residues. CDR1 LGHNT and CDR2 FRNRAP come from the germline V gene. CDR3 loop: CASGLRELDNEQFF. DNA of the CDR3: TGTGCTAGTGGTTTGCGGGAGCTCGACAATGAGCAGTTCTTC.

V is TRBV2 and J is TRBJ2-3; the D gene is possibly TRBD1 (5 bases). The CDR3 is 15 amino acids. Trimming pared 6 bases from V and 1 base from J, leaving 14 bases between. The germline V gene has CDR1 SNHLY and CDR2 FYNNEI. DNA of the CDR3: TGTGCCAGCAGCGAATTTACAGGAGGCACAGATACGCAGTATTTT. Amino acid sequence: CASSEFTGGTDTQYF.

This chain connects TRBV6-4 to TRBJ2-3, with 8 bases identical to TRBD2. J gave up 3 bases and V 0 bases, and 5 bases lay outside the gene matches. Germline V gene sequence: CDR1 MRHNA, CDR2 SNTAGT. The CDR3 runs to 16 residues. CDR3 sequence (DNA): TGTGCCAGCAGTGACTCGAGCGGGAGTATGACAGATACGCAGTATTTT. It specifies CASSDSSGSMTDTQYF.

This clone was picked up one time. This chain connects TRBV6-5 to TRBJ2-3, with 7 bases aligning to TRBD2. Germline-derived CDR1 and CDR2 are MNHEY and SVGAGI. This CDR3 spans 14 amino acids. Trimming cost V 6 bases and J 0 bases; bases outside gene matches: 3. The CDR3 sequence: CASSWTSSTDTQYF. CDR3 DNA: TGTGCCAGCAGCTGGACTAGTAGCACAGATACGCAGTATTTT.

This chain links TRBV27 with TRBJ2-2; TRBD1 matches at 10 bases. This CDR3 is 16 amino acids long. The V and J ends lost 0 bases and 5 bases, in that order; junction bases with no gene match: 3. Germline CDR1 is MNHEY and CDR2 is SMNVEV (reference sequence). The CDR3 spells CASSLSGQGRTGELFF. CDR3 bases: TGTGCCAGCAGTTTATCGGGACAGGGGAGGACCGGGGAGCTGTTTTTT.

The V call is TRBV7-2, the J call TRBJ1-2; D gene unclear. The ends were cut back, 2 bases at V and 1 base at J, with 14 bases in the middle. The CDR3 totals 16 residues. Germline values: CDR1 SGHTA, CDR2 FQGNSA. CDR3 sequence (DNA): TGTGCCAGCAGCTTAAATTTAATCAGGATTAACTATGGCTACACCTTC. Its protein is CASSLNLIRINYGYTF.

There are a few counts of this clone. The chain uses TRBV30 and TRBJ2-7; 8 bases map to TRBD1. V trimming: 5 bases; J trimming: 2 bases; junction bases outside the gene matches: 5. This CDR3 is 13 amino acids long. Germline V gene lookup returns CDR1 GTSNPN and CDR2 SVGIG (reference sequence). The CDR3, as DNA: TGTGCCTGGGCGACAGGGGTTACCTACGAGCAGTACTTC. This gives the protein CAWATGVTYEQYF.

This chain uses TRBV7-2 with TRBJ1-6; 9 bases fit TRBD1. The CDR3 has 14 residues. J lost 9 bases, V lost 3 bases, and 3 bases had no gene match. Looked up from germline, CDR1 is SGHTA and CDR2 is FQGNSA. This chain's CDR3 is CASSFGQGSSPLHF. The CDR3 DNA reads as TGTGCCAGCAGCTTTGGACAGGGGTCTTCACCCCTCCACTTT.

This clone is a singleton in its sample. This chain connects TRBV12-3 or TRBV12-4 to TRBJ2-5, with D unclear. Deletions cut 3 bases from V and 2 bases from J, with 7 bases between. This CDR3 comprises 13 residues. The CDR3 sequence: CASSFGFQETQYF. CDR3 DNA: TGTGCCAGCAGTTTTGGCTTTCAAGAGACCCAGTACTTC.

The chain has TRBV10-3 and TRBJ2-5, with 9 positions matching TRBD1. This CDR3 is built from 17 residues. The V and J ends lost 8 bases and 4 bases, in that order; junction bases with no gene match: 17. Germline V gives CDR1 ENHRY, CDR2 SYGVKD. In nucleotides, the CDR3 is TGTGCCATCGGGACCCCTTCCGGGACAGGGCCTACAGAGACCCAGTACTTC. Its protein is CAIGTPSGTGPTETQYF.

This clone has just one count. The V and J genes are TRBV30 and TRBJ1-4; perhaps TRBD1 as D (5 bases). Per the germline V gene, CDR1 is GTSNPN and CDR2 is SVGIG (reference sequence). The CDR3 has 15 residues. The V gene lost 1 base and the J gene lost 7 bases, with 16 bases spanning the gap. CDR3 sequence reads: CAWSGSGPRGEKLFF. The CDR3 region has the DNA TGTGCCTGGAGTGGGTCAGGGCCCCGAGGTGAAAAACTGTTTTTT.

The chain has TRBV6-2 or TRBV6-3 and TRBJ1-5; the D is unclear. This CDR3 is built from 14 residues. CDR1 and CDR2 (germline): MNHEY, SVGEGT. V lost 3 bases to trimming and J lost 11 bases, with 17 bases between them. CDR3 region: CASSYNGRELAQHF. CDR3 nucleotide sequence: TGTGCCAGCAGTTATAACGGACGGGAATTAGCCCAGCATTTT.

This chain's CDR3 is CASSLSWDRVGTEAFF. In DNA, the CDR3 is TGTGCCAGCAGTTTATCGTGGGACAGGGTAGGAACTGAAGCTTTCTTT. The chain recombines TRBV27 with TRBJ1-1, with TRBD1 matching 9 bases. The CDR3 covers 16 residues. The germline V gene has CDR1 MNHEY and CDR2 SMNVEV (reference sequence). The trim removed 0 bases at V and 5 bases at J, leaving 7 bases unmatched.

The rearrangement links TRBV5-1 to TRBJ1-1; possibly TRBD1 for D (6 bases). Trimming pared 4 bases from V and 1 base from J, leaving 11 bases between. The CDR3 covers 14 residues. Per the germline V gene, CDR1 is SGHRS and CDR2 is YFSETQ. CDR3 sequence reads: CASSKWTANTEAFF. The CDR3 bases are TGCGCCAGCAGCAAATGGACAGCGAACACTGAAGCTTTCTTT.

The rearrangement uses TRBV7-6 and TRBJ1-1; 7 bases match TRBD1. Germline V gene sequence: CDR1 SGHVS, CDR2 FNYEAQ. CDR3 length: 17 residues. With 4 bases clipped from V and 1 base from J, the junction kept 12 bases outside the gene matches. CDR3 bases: TGTGCCAGCAGCTCCCAGGGGGACGGCAGCCGGAACACTGAAGCTTTCTTT. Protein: CASSSQGDGSRNTEAFF.

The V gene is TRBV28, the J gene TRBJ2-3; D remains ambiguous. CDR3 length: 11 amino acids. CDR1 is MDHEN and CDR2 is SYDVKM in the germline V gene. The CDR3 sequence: CAHLSADTQYF. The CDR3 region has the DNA TGTGCTCACCTCAGCGCAGATACGCAGTATTTT. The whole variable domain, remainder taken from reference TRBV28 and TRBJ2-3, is DVKVTQSSRYLVKRTGEKVFLECVQDMDHENMFWYRQDPGLGLRLIYFSYDVKMKEKGDIPEGYSVSREKKERFSLILESASTNQTSMYLCAHLSADTQYFGPGTRLTVL.

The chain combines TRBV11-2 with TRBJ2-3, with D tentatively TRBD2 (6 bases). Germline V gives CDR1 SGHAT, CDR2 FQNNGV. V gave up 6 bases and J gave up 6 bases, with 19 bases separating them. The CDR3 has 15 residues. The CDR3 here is CASRLSPSDGDTQYF. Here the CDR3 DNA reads TGTGCCAGCAGACTATCGCCTAGCGATGGGGATACGCAGTATTTT.

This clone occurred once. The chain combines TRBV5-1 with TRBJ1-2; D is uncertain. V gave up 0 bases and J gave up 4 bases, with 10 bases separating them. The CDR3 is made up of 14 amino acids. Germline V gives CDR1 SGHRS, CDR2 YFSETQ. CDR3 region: CASSLGGKPYGYTF. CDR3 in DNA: TGCGCCAGCAGCTTGGGAGGGAAGCCCTATGGCTACACCTTC. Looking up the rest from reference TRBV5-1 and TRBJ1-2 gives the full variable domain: KAGVTQTPRYLIKTRGQQVTLSCSPISGHRSVSWYQQTPGQGLQFLFEYFSETQRNKGNFPGRFSGRQFSNSRSEMNVSTLELGDSALYLCASSLGGKPYGYTFGSGTRLTVV.

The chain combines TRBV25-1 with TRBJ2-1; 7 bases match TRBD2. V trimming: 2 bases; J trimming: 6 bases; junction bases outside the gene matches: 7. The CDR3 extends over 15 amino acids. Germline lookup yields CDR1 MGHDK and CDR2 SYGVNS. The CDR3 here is CASSEGEGFANEQFF. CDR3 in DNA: TGTGCCAGCAGTGAAGGGGAGGGATTTGCCAATGAGCAGTTCTTC.

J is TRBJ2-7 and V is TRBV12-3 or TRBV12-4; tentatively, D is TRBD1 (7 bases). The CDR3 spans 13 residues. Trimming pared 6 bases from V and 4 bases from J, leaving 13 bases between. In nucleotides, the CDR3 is TGTGCCAGCAGAGGGGGCGCGGGGTACGAGCAGTACTTC. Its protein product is CASRGGAGYEQYF.

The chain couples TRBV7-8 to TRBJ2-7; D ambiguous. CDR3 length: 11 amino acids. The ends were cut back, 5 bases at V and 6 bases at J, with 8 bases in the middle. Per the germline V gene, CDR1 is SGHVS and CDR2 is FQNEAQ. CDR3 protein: CASSHLGEQYF. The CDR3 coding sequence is TGTGCCAGCAGCCATCTCGGCGAGCAGTACTTC.

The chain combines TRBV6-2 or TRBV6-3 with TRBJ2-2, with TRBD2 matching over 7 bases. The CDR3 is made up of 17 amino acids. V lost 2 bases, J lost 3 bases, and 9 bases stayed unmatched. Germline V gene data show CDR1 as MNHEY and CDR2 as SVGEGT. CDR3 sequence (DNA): TGTGCCAGCAGTTACGGAAACTCGGGGAGGGACACCGGGGAGCTGTTTTTT. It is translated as CASSYGNSGRDTGELFF.

In DNA, the CDR3 is TGCAGCGTTGTTGTAGTGACTGAAGCTTTCTTT. Encoded protein: CSVVVVTEAFF. J is TRBJ1-1 and V is TRBV29-1; D uncertain. V lost 4 bases and J lost 5, with 8 bases in between. CDR3 length: 11 amino acids. Germline V gene sequence: CDR1 SQVTM, CDR2 ANQGSEA.

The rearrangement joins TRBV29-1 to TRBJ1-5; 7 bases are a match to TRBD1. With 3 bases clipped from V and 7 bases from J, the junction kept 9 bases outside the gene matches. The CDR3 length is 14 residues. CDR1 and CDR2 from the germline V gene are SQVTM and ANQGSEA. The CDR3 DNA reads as TGCAGCGTTGATTATGAGGGGGCTGGGCAGCCCCAGCATTTT. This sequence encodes CSVDYEGAGQPQHF.

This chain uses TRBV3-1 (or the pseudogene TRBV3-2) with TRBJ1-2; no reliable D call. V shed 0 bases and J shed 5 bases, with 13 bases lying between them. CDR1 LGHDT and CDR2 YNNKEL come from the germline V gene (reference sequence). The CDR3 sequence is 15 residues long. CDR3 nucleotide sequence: TGTGCCAGCAGCCAAGAGGCAGGCCTAATATATGGCTACACCTTC. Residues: CASSQEAGLIYGYTF.

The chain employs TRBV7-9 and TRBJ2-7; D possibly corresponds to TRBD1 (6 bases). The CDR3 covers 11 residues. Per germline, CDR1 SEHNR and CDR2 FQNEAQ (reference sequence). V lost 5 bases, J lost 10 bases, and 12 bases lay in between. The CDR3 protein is CASSDPGHQYF. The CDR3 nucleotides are TGTGCCAGCAGCGACCCGGGACACCAGTACTTC.